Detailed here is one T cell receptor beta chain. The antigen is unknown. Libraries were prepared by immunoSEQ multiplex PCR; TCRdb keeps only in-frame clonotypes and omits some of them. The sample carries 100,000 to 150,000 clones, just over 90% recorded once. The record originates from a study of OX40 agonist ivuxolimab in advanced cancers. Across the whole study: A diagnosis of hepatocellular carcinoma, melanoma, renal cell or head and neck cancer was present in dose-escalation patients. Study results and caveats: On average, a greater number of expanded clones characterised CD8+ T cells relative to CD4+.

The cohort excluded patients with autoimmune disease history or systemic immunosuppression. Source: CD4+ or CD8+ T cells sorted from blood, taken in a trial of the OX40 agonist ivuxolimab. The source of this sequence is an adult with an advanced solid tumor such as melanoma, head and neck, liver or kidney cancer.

CDR3 residues: CATSLNPKGIPYEQYF. The CDR3 DNA reads TGTGCCACCAGCCTTAACCCCAAGGGGATCCCCTACGAGCAGTACTTC. The chain joins TRBV15 to TRBJ2-7, with a weak D call TRBD1 (5 bases). The germline CDR1 and CDR2 sequences are LNHNV and YYDKDF (reference sequence). The CDR3 contains 16 residues. The V end lost 5 bases, the J end lost 2 bases, and 19 bases lay between the germline ends.